This T cell receptor beta chain comes out of a study of T-cell reconstitution after alpha-beta-depleted transplantation in children. This clonotype was found a few times. The CDR3 runs 19 residues. J gave up 5 bases and V 6 bases, and 23 bases lay outside the gene matches. Germline CDR1 reads DFQATT; CDR2 reads SNEGSKA (reference sequence). Unique molecular identifiers were built into the TCRbeta library. One entry per CDR3 protein results from TCRdb running MiXCR on the PCR reads. The sample holds about 130,000 distinct CDR3 sequences, roughly 10% seen once. The receptor comes from a girl less than two years old who had a stem cell transplant for combined immunodeficiency, so the T cells may come from the graft donor. The sample was PBMCs, mostly from graft donor cells, taken 180 days after TCRalphabeta/CD19-depleted stem cell transplant. The J gene is TRBJ2-1, the V gene TRBV20-1, with 9 bases matching TRBD2. The CDR3 sequence: CSARTVLLAGVRTDNEQFF. The CDR3 coding sequence is TGCAGTGCGAGGACAGTTTTACTAGCGGGCGTTCGTACAGACAATGAGCAGTTCTTC.